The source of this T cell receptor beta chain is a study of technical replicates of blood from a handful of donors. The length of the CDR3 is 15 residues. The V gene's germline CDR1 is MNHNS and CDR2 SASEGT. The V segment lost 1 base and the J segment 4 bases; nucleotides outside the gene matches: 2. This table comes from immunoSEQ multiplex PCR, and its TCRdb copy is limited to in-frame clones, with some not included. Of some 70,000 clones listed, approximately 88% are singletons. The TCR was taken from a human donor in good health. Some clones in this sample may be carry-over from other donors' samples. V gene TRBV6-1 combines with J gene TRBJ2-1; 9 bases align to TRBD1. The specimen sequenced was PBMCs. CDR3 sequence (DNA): TGTGCCAGCAGTGAAGGACAGGGGGGATACAATGAGCAGTTCTTC. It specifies CASSEGQGGYNEQFF.